The 21 T cell receptor beta chains presented below share a single source sample, sequenced in a study of CD4 T cells in relation to SARS-CoV-2 and coronaviruses. No antigens are known for them. Data came from immunoSEQ multiplex PCR; TCRdb stores just in-frame clones and leaves some out. In the table there are 30,000 to 45,000 clones, about 80% of which are singletons. The specimen was naive CD4+ T cells from PBMCs, cultured in vitro. Stated subset: naive CD4+ T cells isolated by negative enrichment. These receptors originate from an adult with COVID-19.

The chain couples TRBV19 to TRBJ2-5; D possibly corresponds to TRBD1 (6 bases). CDR1 and CDR2 (germline): LNHDA, SQIVND (reference sequence). The CDR3 has 13 amino acids. Trimming left V 6 bases short and J 4 bases short, with 12 bases between. The CDR3: CASSTRDTETQYF. The DNA for the CDR3 is TGTGCCAGTAGCACCCGGGACACAGAGACCCAGTACTTC.

This clone was counted between two and nine times. The rearrangement joins TRBV7-3 to TRBJ2-2; 11 bases are a match to TRBD1. V dropped 5 bases and J dropped 4; count of bases not matched to a gene: 12. The CDR3 loop spans 18 amino acids. Germline CDR1 reads SGHTA; CDR2 reads FQGTGA. The CDR3 DNA is TGTGCCAGCAGCCTAATGGGGACAGGGGGTGAGGGCACCGGGGAGCTGTTTTTT. Translated: CASSLMGTGGEGTGELFF.

The V and J genes are TRBV5-1 and TRBJ2-1; no clear D gene. V was clipped by 1 base and J by 0 bases, with 14 bases between them. Germline values: CDR1 SGHRS, CDR2 YFSETQ. The CDR3 spans 17 residues. CDR3 bases: TGCGCCAGCAGCTTGCCCGTCTCACCAGGCTCCTACAATGAGCAGTTCTTC. Its translation is CASSLPVSPGSYNEQFF.

This chain links TRBV9 with TRBJ2-7, with 8 nucleotides matching TRBD2. Looked up from germline, CDR1 is SGDLS and CDR2 is YYNGEE. The CDR3 extends over 14 amino acids. The V and J ends lost 1 base and 2 bases, in that order; junction bases with no gene match: 2. The CDR3 loop reads CASSVTSGPYEQYF. CDR3 in DNA: TGTGCCAGCAGCGTAACTAGCGGACCCTACGAGCAGTACTTC.

This clone was seen just once. The chain employs TRBV10-3 and TRBJ1-6, with D possibly being TRBD1 (5 bases). CDR3 length: 14 amino acids. Germline assignment: CDR1 ENHRY and CDR2 SYGVKD. V gave up 5 bases and J gave up 9 bases, with 14 bases separating them. CDR3 in amino acids: CAISSTYGGSPLHF. CDR3 coding DNA: TGTGCCATCAGTTCGACCTACGGGGGTTCACCCCTCCACTTT.

V gene TRBV4-1 combines with J gene TRBJ2-1; TRBD2 aligns across 13 bases. The germline V gene encodes CDR1 MGHRA and CDR2 YSYEKL. The V gene end was trimmed by 6 bases and the J gene end by 7 bases; junction bases not matched to a gene: 6. This CDR3 comprises 15 residues. The DNA of the CDR3 is TGCGCCAGCAGTCCCCGGACTAGCGGGAGTAATGAGCAGTTCTTC. This codes for CASSPRTSGSNEQFF.

The chain's CDR3 is CASSPIGSGRINEQYF. The CDR3 DNA sequence: TGTGCCAGCAGCCCAATTGGGAGCGGGAGGATCAACGAGCAGTACTTC. The chain combines TRBV14 with TRBJ2-7; 9 bases are shared with TRBD2. Germline CDR1 SGHDN, CDR2 FVKESK. The CDR3 is 16 residues long. V shed 4 bases, J shed 5 bases, and the junction held 12 bases outside the gene matches. Supplemented by reference TRBV14 and TRBJ2-7, the full variable domain reads EAGVTQFPSHSVIEKGQTVTLRCDPISGHDNLYWYRRVMGKEIKFLLHFVKESKQDESGMPNNRFLAERTGGTYSTLKVQPAELEDSGVYFCASSPIGSGRINEQYFGPGTRLTVT.

The CDR3 DNA follows: TGTGCCAGCAGCCGACTAGCGGTAGCAGATACGCAGTATTTT. Translation gives CASSRLAVADTQYF. This chain uses TRBV11-3 with TRBJ2-3, with 9 positions matching TRBD2. CDR1 and CDR2 (germline): SGHNT, YENEEA. The CDR3 sequence is 14 residues long. After removal of 5 bases from V and 4 bases from J, the junction contained 4 bases not matched to a gene.

The chain has TRBV6-5 and TRBJ1-2; D gene unclear. The V end was cut by 8 bases, the J end by 2 bases, with 6 bases between. The CDR3 totals 11 residues. In germline, CDR1 is MNHEY, CDR2 SVGAGI. The CDR3 DNA sequence: TGTGCCAGCGGTAGGAACTATGGCTACACCTTC. Its translation is CASGRNYGYTF.

The V gene is TRBV10-3, the J gene TRBJ1-1, with D perhaps matching TRBD1 (5 bases). The CDR3 extends over 12 amino acids. Germline V gene data show CDR1 as ENHRY and CDR2 as SYGVKD. V was trimmed by 0 bases and J by 7 bases, leaving 6 bases between them. The DNA of the CDR3 is TGTGCCATCAGTGAGTCGGGACTTGAAGCTTTCTTT. Its translation: CAISESGLEAFF.

The V call is TRBV27, the J call TRBJ2-7, with TRBD2 matching over 8 bases. This CDR3 has 14 amino acids. J was trimmed by 2 bases and V by 4 bases; bases with no gene match: 4. Germline V gene lookup returns CDR1 MNHEY and CDR2 SMNVEV (reference sequence). The CDR3 DNA reads as TGTGCCAGCAGTTCTACTAGCGGAACCTACGAGCAGTACTTC. Its protein is CASSSTSGTYEQYF.

This sequence joins TRBV6-5 and TRBJ1-2; 10 nucleotides agree with TRBD1. The junction had 4 bases not matched to a gene; V was cut back by 6 bases and J by 6 bases. The germline gives CDR1 MNHEY, CDR2 SVGAGI. The CDR3 runs to 13 residues. This chain's CDR3 is CASRIGTGDGYTF. The CDR3 DNA reads as TGTGCCAGCAGAATCGGGACAGGGGATGGCTACACCTTC.

This chain connects TRBV30 to TRBJ1-4; no clear D. The CDR3 is 13 amino acids. Germline V gene sequence: CDR1 GTSNPN, CDR2 SVGIG (reference sequence). V dropped 2 bases and J dropped 5 bases, with 9 bases sitting between them. CDR3 sequence reads: CAWSQGENEKLFF. DNA of the CDR3: TGTGCCTGGAGTCAAGGAGAAAATGAAAAACTGTTTTTT.

The chain recombines TRBV6-6 with TRBJ2-7; D is ambiguous. Germline assignment: CDR1 MNHNY and CDR2 SVGAGI (reference sequence). The V gene lost 7 bases and the J gene lost 1 base, with 11 bases spanning the gap. The CDR3 is made up of 13 amino acids. The CDR3 DNA sequence: TGTGCCAGCAAAGAGAGGTCTTCCTACGAGCAGTACTTC. It yields the protein CASKERSSYEQYF.

The chain joins TRBV30 to TRBJ1-6; D is unresolved. Germline CDR1 is GTSNPN and CDR2 is SVGIG (reference sequence). This CDR3 comprises 17 residues. Trimming took 1 base from V and 0 from J, leaving 13 bases between them. The CDR3 sequence is CAWSAQRVSSYNSPLHF. The CDR3 DNA sequence: TGTGCCTGGAGTGCGCAGCGCGTGAGCTCCTATAATTCACCCCTCCACTTT.

The chain carries TRBV29-1 and TRBJ1-1; D unresolved. Per the germline V gene, CDR1 is SQVTM and CDR2 is ANQGSEA. V dropped 5 bases and J dropped 4 bases, with 17 bases sitting between them. This CDR3 region has 14 residues. The CDR3 DNA reads TGCAGCGTTACCCCCGCCGGTGTCGGCACTGAAGCTTTCTTT. Translating gives CSVTPAGVGTEAFF.

In its sample, this clone was seen a few times. The rearrangement links TRBV6-5 to TRBJ1-5; TRBD1 matches at 12 bases. This CDR3 comprises 15 residues. The V segment lost 8 bases and the J segment 1 base; nucleotides outside the gene matches: 3. Germline loops: CDR1 MNHEY, CDR2 SVGAGI. The CDR3 here is CASGTGGESNQPQHF. The CDR3 DNA reads TGTGCCAGCGGGACAGGGGGCGAGAGCAATCAGCCCCAGCATTTT.

CDR3 protein: CARRLAGGVTGELFF. The CDR3 DNA sequence: TGTGCCAGAAGACTAGCGGGAGGGGTAACCGGGGAGCTGTTTTTT. The V and J genes are TRBV14 and TRBJ2-2; 14 bases line up with TRBD2. Trimming removed 9 bases from V and 5 bases from J; junction bases left unmatched: 5. Looked up from germline, CDR1 is SGHDN and CDR2 is FVKESK. The CDR3 consists of 15 residues.

This clone has only a few counts. The chain combines TRBV9 with TRBJ1-1; D might be TRBD1 (6 bases). This CDR3 region has 13 residues. Germline V gives CDR1 SGDLS, CDR2 YYNGEE. V lost 3 bases and J 5 bases, leaving 11 bases between the germline ends. The CDR3 DNA reads as TGTGCCAGCAGCGCAGCAGGGGTTACTGAAGCTTTCTTT. Its translation is CASSAAGVTEAFF.

V and J are TRBV15 and TRBJ1-4; D perhaps matches TRBD1 (6 bases). The ends were cut back, 1 base at V and 7 bases at J, with 13 bases in the middle. CDR1 is LNHNV and CDR2 is YYDKDF in the germline V gene (reference sequence). The CDR3 is made up of 15 amino acids. CDR3 DNA sequence: TGTGCCACCAGCAGAGGATGGGGGGCTCTTGAAAAACTGTTTTTT. It specifies CATSRGWGALEKLFF.

The rearrangement links TRBV5-1 to TRBJ2-1; D not certain. In germline, CDR1 is SGHRS, CDR2 YFSETQ. Trimming stripped 4 bases from V and 7 bases from J, with 15 bases between. The CDR3 length is 14 residues. CDR3 nucleotides: TGCGCCAGCAGCAATTCCCCAAAGGCGAATGAGCAGTTCTTC. It encodes CASSNSPKANEQFF.